Shown below are 30 T cell receptor beta chains from a single sample sequenced in a study of T-cell memory formation after mild COVID-19. Each CDR3 protein is one row after TCRdb ran MiXCR on the 5' RACE reads. The sample includes about 110,000 distinct CDR3 sequences, around an eighth of them seen just once. The sample consisted of PBMCs or a T cell subset sorted from them (not recorded which). Receptors originate from an adult woman who had mild COVID-19 (a few samples of this study predate the infection). Cell type and time point are not known.

The chain uses TRBV25-1 and TRBJ2-7; 14 nucleotides match TRBD2. The germline CDR1 and CDR2 sequences are MGHDK and SYGVNS. Trimming took 3 bases from V and 6 from J; bases not matched to a gene: 4. The CDR3 has 15 residues. As DNA, the CDR3 is TGTGCCAGCAGTGAGACTAGCGGGAGGGCCGCCGAGCAGTACTTC. This translates into CASSETSGRAAEQYF.

The rearrangement uses TRBV20-1 and TRBJ2-1, with 14 bases aligning to TRBD2. With V trimmed by 4 bases and J by 0 bases, 2 bases remained unmatched. The germline gives CDR1 DFQATT, CDR2 SNEGSKA (reference sequence). The CDR3 has 16 residues. The CDR3 loop reads CSATGTSGSSYNEQFF. CDR3 in DNA: TGCAGTGCTACCGGGACTAGCGGGAGCTCCTACAATGAGCAGTTCTTC.

This clonotype has at least ten counts. The chain employs TRBV7-9 and TRBJ2-5; 7 nucleotides line up with TRBD2. This CDR3 comprises 15 residues. Trimming cost V 6 bases and J 4 bases; bases outside gene matches: 11. In germline, CDR1 is SEHNR, CDR2 FQNEAQ (reference sequence). In DNA, the CDR3 is TGTGCCAGCAGTTCCGGGGGGTTGTTCCCAGAGACCCAGTACTTC. It translates to CASSSGGLFPETQYF.

In this sample, this clonotype turned up many times. The chain carries TRBV5-5 and TRBJ2-2; possibly TRBD2 for D (6 bases). The germline gives CDR1 SGHKS, CDR2 YYEKEE (reference sequence). This CDR3 comprises 13 residues. Trimming shortened V by 4 bases and J by 4 bases, and 8 bases separated the two germline ends. DNA for the CDR3: TGTGCCAGCAGCGTTAGCGGCACCGGGGAGCTGTTTTTT. Encoded protein: CASSVSGTGELFF.

The chain uses TRBV2 and TRBJ2-2; perhaps TRBD1 as D (5 bases). Germline V gene lookup returns CDR1 SNHLY and CDR2 FYNNEI. V was pared by 0 bases and J by 3 bases, with 14 bases between. This CDR3 is built from 17 residues. The CDR3 region has the DNA TGTGCCAGCAGTGAAGCGCTTGGGGCCCTAGACACCGGGGAGCTGTTTTTT. This codes for CASSEALGALDTGELFF.

In its sample, this clonotype was seen a few times. The chain carries TRBV6-5 and TRBJ2-3; the D gene is possibly TRBD2 (6 bases). Germline lookup yields CDR1 MNHEY and CDR2 SVGAGI. V gave up 8 bases and J gave up 4 bases, with 13 bases separating them. The CDR3 totals 13 residues. The CDR3 spells CASAPSASDTQYF. In nucleotides, the CDR3 is TGTGCCAGCGCCCCTAGCGCGTCAGATACGCAGTATTTT.

In its sample, this clonotype was seen a few times. The chain combines TRBV15 with TRBJ2-1, with TRBD1 as a possible D gene (6 bases). The CDR3 length is 15 residues. Trimming left V 4 bases short and J 7 bases short, with 17 bases between. Germline values: CDR1 LNHNV, CDR2 YYDKDF (reference sequence). CDR3 loop: CATSTRDNGKNEQFF. Written as DNA, the CDR3 is TGTGCCACCAGCACCCGGGACAACGGGAAAAATGAGCAGTTCTTC.

The genes are TRBV5-6 and TRBJ2-1; D not resolved. The CDR3 loop spans 16 amino acids. V was pared by 0 bases and J by 0 bases, with 10 bases between. Germline V gene data show CDR1 as SGHDT and CDR2 as YYEEEE. CDR3 in DNA: TGTGCCAGCAGCTTGGCCGAGTTCTACTCCTACAATGAGCAGTTCTTC. Its protein product is CASSLAEFYSYNEQFF.

The chain uses TRBV6-5 and TRBJ2-1, with D perhaps TRBD1 (6 bases). The CDR3 totals 13 residues. Trimming pared 10 bases from V and 3 bases from J, leaving 13 bases between. CDR1 is MNHEY and CDR2 is SVGAGI in the germline V gene. CDR3 protein: CATRRGNYNEQFF. The CDR3 DNA follows: TGTGCCACCCGCAGGGGAAACTACAATGAGCAGTTCTTC.

The chain joins TRBV20-1 to TRBJ2-1; a weak D match, TRBD2 (6 bases). In germline, CDR1 is DFQATT, CDR2 SNEGSKA (reference sequence). V lost 6 bases, J lost 5 bases, and 14 bases lay in between. This CDR3 is 13 amino acids long. CDR3 region: CSASRDLNNEQFF. For the CDR3, the DNA is TGCAGTGCCTCTCGGGACTTAAACAATGAGCAGTTCTTC.

This clonotype was seen more than once but under ten times. V and J are TRBV19 and TRBJ2-1; TRBD2 agrees at 10 bases. V was pared by 5 bases and J by 7 bases, with 2 bases of the junction left unmatched. Germline assignment: CDR1 LNHDA and CDR2 SQIVND (reference sequence). The CDR3 covers 13 residues. In DNA form, the CDR3 reads TGTGCCAGTAGTCTAGCGGGAGTTAATGAGCAGTTCTTC. This encodes CASSLAGVNEQFF.

This clonotype showed up just a few times. The chain has TRBV30 and TRBJ2-3, with no clear D. The CDR3 runs to 14 residues. CDR1 and CDR2 from the germline V gene are GTSNPN and SVGIG (reference sequence). Deletions cut 0 bases from V and 0 bases from J, with 7 bases between. For the CDR3, the DNA is TGTGCCTGGAGTGTAGCGTCTAGCACAGATACGCAGTATTTT. It codes for CAWSVASSTDTQYF.

This clonotype was seen ten or more times. The rearrangement links TRBV5-6 to TRBJ2-2; tentative D call: TRBD1 (6 bases). V lost 0 bases and J 2 bases, leaving 11 bases between the germline ends. The CDR3 loop spans 16 amino acids. Looked up from germline, CDR1 is SGHDT and CDR2 is YYEEEE. This chain's CDR3 is CASSLEGHTNTGELFF. In DNA form, the CDR3 reads TGTGCCAGCAGCTTGGAGGGACACACAAACACCGGGGAGCTGTTTTTT.

Only a few counts were recorded for this clonotype. The chain combines TRBV20-1 with TRBJ1-1, with TRBD1 identical over 9 bases. The V gene's germline CDR1 is DFQATT and CDR2 SNEGSKA (reference sequence). This CDR3 is 15 amino acids long. The ends lost 5 bases at V and 5 bases at J; junction bases unmatched: 12. This chain's CDR3 is CSAPLPGTGRTEAFF. CDR3 DNA sequence: TGCAGTGCTCCCCTTCCCGGGACAGGGAGGACTGAAGCTTTCTTT.

This clonotype was recorded at least ten times. The chain has TRBV27 and TRBJ2-7; a weak D match, TRBD1 (5 bases). The CDR3 has 14 amino acids. V was clipped by 2 bases and J by 2 bases, with 10 bases between them. Germline CDR1 reads MNHEY; CDR2 reads SMNVEV (reference sequence). The CDR3 reads CASSLKGFAYEQYF. DNA for the CDR3: TGTGCCAGCAGTTTAAAGGGGTTTGCCTACGAGCAGTACTTC.

V and J are TRBV7-9 and TRBJ2-1, with unresolved D. The V end lost 4 bases, the J end lost 6 bases, and 10 bases lay between the germline ends. The CDR3 has 13 residues. Per germline, CDR1 SEHNR and CDR2 FQNEAQ (reference sequence). The DNA of the CDR3 is TGTGCCAGCAGCTATGCCCCCCCCAATGAGCAGTTCTTC. Translation: CASSYAPPNEQFF.

The chain recombines TRBV9 with TRBJ2-1; possibly TRBD1 for D (6 bases). The CDR3 contains 15 residues. Germline-derived CDR1 and CDR2 are SGDLS and YYNGEE. V shed 5 bases and J shed 3 bases, with 15 bases lying between them. In DNA form, the CDR3 reads TGTGCCAGCAGTACTGCAGGGGAAATCTACAATGAGCAGTTCTTC. Protein product: CASSTAGEIYNEQFF. The full variable domain, completed using reference TRBV9 and TRBJ2-1, is DSGVTQTPKHLITATGQRVTLRCSPRSGDLSVYWYQQSLDQGLQFLIQYYNGEERAKGNILERFSAQQFPDLHSELNLSSLELGDSALYFCASSTAGEIYNEQFFGPGTRLTVL.

This clonotype was observed many times. V is TRBV7-6 and J is TRBJ2-5; D not certain. Looked up from germline, CDR1 is SGHVS and CDR2 is FNYEAQ. Trimming took 5 bases from V and 0 from J, leaving 1 base between them. The CDR3 has 11 residues. The CDR3 protein is CASSNQETQYF. The CDR3 bases are TGTGCCAGCAGCAACCAAGAGACCCAGTACTTC.

This clonotype was found a few times. V and J are TRBV5-1 and TRBJ1-2; 8 bases agree with TRBD1. The V gene end was trimmed by 2 bases and the J gene end by 3 bases; junction bases not matched to a gene: 9. The V gene's germline CDR1 is SGHRS and CDR2 YFSETQ. The CDR3 spans 16 residues. The CDR3 nucleotides are TGCGCCAGCAGCTTAGGGGCCGGGACAGGCGACTATGGCTACACCTTC. This gives the protein CASSLGAGTGDYGYTF.

The V gene is TRBV25-1, the J gene TRBJ2-2; TRBD2 might be the D (6 bases). Germline CDR1 is MGHDK and CDR2 is SYGVNS. V was shortened by 0 bases and J by 0 bases, with 8 bases between the two germline ends. The CDR3 is 16 residues long. CDR3 loop: CASSEYQRANTGELFF. The CDR3 nucleotides read TGTGCCAGCAGTGAATATCAGCGGGCGAACACCGGGGAGCTGTTTTTT. The whole variable domain, remainder taken from reference TRBV25-1 and TRBJ2-2, is EADIYQTPRYLVIGTGKKITLECSQTMGHDKMYWYQQDPGMELHLIHYSYGVNSTEKGDLSSESTVSRIRTEHFPLTLESARPSHTSQYLCASSEYQRANTGELFFGEGSRLTVL.

The chain couples TRBV5-1 to TRBJ2-7; D is unresolved. The CDR3 extends over 14 amino acids. V was trimmed by 0 bases and J by 3 bases, leaving 10 bases between them. Germline V CDR1 and CDR2: SGHRS, YFSETQ. The CDR3 bases are TGCGCCAGCAGCTTGGGCGGACGGAACTACGAGCAGTACTTC. Its translation: CASSLGGRNYEQYF.

This sequence joins TRBV14 and TRBJ2-1; D unclear. V lost 1 base to trimming and J lost 6 bases, with 13 bases between them. The CDR3 consists of 15 residues. Germline lookup yields CDR1 SGHDN and CDR2 FVKESK. CDR3 amino acids: CASSQVGSLRNEQFF. The DNA for the CDR3 is TGTGCCAGCAGCCAAGTCGGGTCGCTTCGCAATGAGCAGTTCTTC.

The chain couples TRBV6-6 to TRBJ2-1; 10 bases align to TRBD2. J was trimmed by 5 bases and V by 4 bases; bases with no gene match: 11. The V gene's germline CDR1 is MNHNY and CDR2 SVGAGI (reference sequence). This CDR3 has 17 residues. In DNA, the CDR3 is TGTGCCAGCAGTTTTATGGTACTAGCGGGGCCCAACAATGAGCAGTTCTTC. As protein: CASSFMVLAGPNNEQFF.

The rearrangement links TRBV5-1 to TRBJ1-2; 8 positions agree with TRBD1. Germline V CDR1 and CDR2: SGHRS, YFSETQ. The CDR3 extends over 16 amino acids. V trimming: 2 bases; J trimming: 2 bases; junction bases outside the gene matches: 8. The CDR3 DNA follows: TGCGCCAGCAGCTTATGGAGGACAGGGAAAAACTATGGCTACACCTTC. Its protein product is CASSLWRTGKNYGYTF.

J is TRBJ2-5 and V is TRBV9; 9 bases fit TRBD2. J lost 3 bases, V lost 0 bases, and 6 bases had no gene match. CDR1 is SGDLS, CDR2 YYNGEE, per germline. The CDR3 sequence is 16 residues long. The CDR3 protein is CASSVDSGRWKETQYF. The CDR3 DNA follows: TGTGCCAGCAGCGTAGACAGCGGGAGGTGGAAAGAGACCCAGTACTTC. Based on the CDR3 plus reference TRBV9 and TRBJ2-5, the full variable domain is DSGVTQTPKHLITATGQRVTLRCSPRSGDLSVYWYQQSLDQGLQFLIQYYNGEERAKGNILERFSAQQFPDLHSELNLSSLELGDSALYFCASSVDSGRWKETQYFGPGTRLLVL.

Of note for this clonotype: One base away lies a much larger clone, so this may be a sequencing read error. V gene TRBV29-1 combines with J gene TRBJ2-1; TRBD1 agrees at 10 bases. Per the germline V gene, CDR1 is SQVTM and CDR2 is ANQGSEA. This CDR3 comprises 16 residues. CDR3 coding DNA: TGCAGCGTTGTTCAGGGGACAGGGGTTACCTACAATGAGCTGTTCTTC. As protein: CSVVQGTGVTYNELFF.

The sample holds a few counts of this clonotype. The chain is built from TRBV20-1 and TRBJ1-5; D not certain. The germline V gene has CDR1 DFQATT and CDR2 SNEGSKA (reference sequence). This CDR3 region has 14 residues. Trimming removed 4 bases at V and 0 bases at J, with 10 bases between. CDR3: CSAIPEYSNQPQHF. The DNA for the CDR3 is TGCAGTGCTATCCCCGAGTATAGCAATCAGCCCCAGCATTTT.

The chain is built from TRBV6-2 or TRBV6-3 and TRBJ2-1; D ambiguous. The CDR3 is 15 amino acids. V lost 3 bases to trimming and J lost 4 bases, with 13 bases between them. Germline CDR1 MNHEY, CDR2 SVGEGT. The CDR3 reads CASSYMGSDYNEQFF. For the CDR3, the DNA is TGTGCCAGCAGTTATATGGGGTCCGATTACAATGAGCAGTTCTTC.

The chain joins TRBV7-9 to TRBJ2-3; D is possibly TRBD1 (6 bases). The V end lost 5 bases, the J end lost 1 base, and 13 bases lay between the germline ends. This CDR3 is built from 15 residues. Germline loops: CDR1 SEHNR, CDR2 FQNEAQ (reference sequence). For the CDR3, the DNA is TGTGCCAGCAGCCCTACAGGGAGTCGCACAGATACGCAGTATTTT. Its translation: CASSPTGSRTDTQYF.

The V gene is TRBV19, the J gene TRBJ2-7; D is ambiguous. This CDR3 contains 14 residues. The germline V gene has CDR1 LNHDA and CDR2 SQIVND (reference sequence). Trimming stripped 2 bases from V and 5 bases from J, with 13 bases between. The DNA of the CDR3 is TGTGCCAGTAGTATACTTGTGGGTGTAGACGAGCAGTACTTC. Translating gives CASSILVGVDEQYF.